The present T cell receptor (beta chain) was sequenced within a study of identical twins. In this sample, this clonotype turned up many times. Antigen unknown. Notes on the study in general: Abundant cord blood beta clonotypes carried fewer insertions; memory repertoires showed none.

MiXCR, run by TCRdb on the 5' RACE reads, gives a single entry per CDR3 protein. The sample includes 690,000 or so distinct CDR3 sequences, 5.5% to 6.5% seen only once; the top ten take approximately 2%. Sequenced sample: naive T cells sorted from blood. The TCR originated in a man aged 18 to 30 in good health.

The chain's CDR3 is CASRLTGTRAYGYTF. CDR3 sequence (DNA): TGTGCCAGCAGATTAACCGGGACCCGCGCCTATGGCTACACCTTC. The gene calls are TRBV12-3 or TRBV12-4 and TRBJ1-2, with D possibly matching TRBD1 (5 bases). Trimming took 6 bases from V and 4 from J, leaving 18 bases between them. The CDR3 runs to 15 residues.